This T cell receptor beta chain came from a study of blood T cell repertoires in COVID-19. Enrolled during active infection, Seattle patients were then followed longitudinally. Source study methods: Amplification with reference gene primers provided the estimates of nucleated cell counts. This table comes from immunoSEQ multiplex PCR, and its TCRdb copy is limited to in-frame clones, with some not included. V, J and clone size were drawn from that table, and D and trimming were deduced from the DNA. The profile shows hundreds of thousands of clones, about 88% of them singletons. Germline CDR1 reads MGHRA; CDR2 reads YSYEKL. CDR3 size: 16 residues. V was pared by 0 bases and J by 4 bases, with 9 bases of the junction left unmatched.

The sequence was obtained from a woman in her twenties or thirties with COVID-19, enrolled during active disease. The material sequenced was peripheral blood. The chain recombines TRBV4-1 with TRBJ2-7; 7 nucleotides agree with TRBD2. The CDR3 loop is CASSQEVLAGAYEQYF. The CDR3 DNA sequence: TGCGCCAGCAGCCAAGAGGTGTTAGCGGGCGCATACGAGCAGTACTTC.